One and the same sample provided the 3 T cell receptor beta chains below, sequenced in a study of T cells in Graves' hyperthyroidism and ophthalmopathy. Amplification of TCR beta CDR3 regions used RNA as the template. The study used the HTBI primer set for a first-round RT-PCR of the TCR CDR3. A single record per CDR3 protein comes from TCRdb applying MiXCR to the multiplex PCR reads. The data contain more than 550,000 distinct CDR3 sequences, over 15% of them singletons. Sequences were obtained from blood. The source is a woman between 45 and 65 years old with Graves' hyperthyroidism that later progressed to Graves' ophthalmopathy.

This clonotype was picked up many times. This sequence joins TRBV5-5 and TRBJ1-2, with a possible D match to TRBD1 (5 bases). Germline values: CDR1 SGHKS, CDR2 YYEKEE (reference sequence). This CDR3 has 14 amino acids. Trimming shortened V by 3 bases and J by 7 bases, and 16 bases separated the two germline ends. CDR3 sequence: CASSSASQGTGYTF. CDR3 sequence (DNA): TGTGCCAGCAGCTCGGCCTCCCAGGGAACTGGCTACACCTTC.

This clonotype showed up just a few times. The CDR3 sequence is CSAKVGLANGQTQYF. CDR3 bases: TGCAGTGCAAAAGTGGGACTAGCGAACGGGCAGACCCAGTACTTC. This rearrangement joins TRBV20-1 to TRBJ2-5; 10 positions agree with TRBD2. The CDR3 is made up of 15 amino acids. Looked up from germline, CDR1 is DFQATT and CDR2 is SNEGSKA (reference sequence). The V and J ends lost 6 bases and 6 bases, in that order; junction bases with no gene match: 13.

The chain has TRBV20-1 and TRBJ2-3; D is possibly TRBD1 or TRBD2 (6 bases each). V dropped 3 bases and J dropped 14 bases, with 18 bases sitting between them. This CDR3 has 12 residues. Germline V gene sequence: CDR1 DFQATT, CDR2 SNEGSKA (reference sequence). The chain's CDR3 is CSASSGSGVPYF. As DNA, the CDR3 is TGCAGTGCTAGCAGCGGGTCAGGGGTACCGTATTTT.